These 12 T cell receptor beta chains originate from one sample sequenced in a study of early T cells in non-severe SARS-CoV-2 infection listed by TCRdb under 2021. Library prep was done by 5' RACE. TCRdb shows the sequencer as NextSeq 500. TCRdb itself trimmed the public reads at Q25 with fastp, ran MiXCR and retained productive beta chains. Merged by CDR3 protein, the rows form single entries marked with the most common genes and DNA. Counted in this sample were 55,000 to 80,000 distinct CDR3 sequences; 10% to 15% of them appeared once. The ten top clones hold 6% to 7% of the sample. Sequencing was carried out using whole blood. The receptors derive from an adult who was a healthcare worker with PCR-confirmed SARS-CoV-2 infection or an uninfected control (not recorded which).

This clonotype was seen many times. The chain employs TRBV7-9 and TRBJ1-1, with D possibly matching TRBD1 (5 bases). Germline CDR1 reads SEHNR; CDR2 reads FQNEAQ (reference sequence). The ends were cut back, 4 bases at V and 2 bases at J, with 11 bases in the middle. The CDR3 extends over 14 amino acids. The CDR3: CASSSSGLNTEAFF. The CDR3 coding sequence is TGTGCCAGCAGCTCTTCGGGGCTAAACACTGAAGCTTTCTTT.

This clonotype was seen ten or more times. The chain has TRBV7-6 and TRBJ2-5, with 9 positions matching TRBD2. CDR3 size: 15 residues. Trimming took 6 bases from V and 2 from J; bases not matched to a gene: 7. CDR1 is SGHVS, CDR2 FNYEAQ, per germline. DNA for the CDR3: TGTGCCAGCAGGGCCAGCGGGGGGATTCAAGAGACCCAGTACTTC. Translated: CASRASGGIQETQYF.

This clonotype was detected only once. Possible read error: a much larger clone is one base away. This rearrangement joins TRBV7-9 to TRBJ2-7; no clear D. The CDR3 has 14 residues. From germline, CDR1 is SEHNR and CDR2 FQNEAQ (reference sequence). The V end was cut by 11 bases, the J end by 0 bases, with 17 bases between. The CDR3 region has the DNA TGTGCCGGTACCATCGGCCTCGACTCCTACGAGCAGTACTTC. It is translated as CAGTIGLDSYEQYF.

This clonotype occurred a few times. CDR3 nucleotides: TGTGCCACCAGCAGAGCCCCAGCGGGAGGGTTATTCGGCGAGCAGTACTTC. This translates into CATSRAPAGGLFGEQYF. The chain links TRBV15 to TRBJ2-7; 10 bases map to TRBD2. In germline, CDR1 is LNHNV, CDR2 YYDKDF (reference sequence). With 1 base clipped from V and 6 bases from J, the junction kept 12 bases outside the gene matches. The CDR3 spans 17 residues. The whole variable domain, filled in from reference TRBV15 and TRBJ2-7, reads DAMVIQNPRYQVTQFGKPVTLSCSQTLNHNVMYWYQQKSSQAPKLLFHYYDKDFNNEADTPDNFQSRRPNTSFCFLDIRSPGLGDTAMYLCATSRAPAGGLFGEQYFGPGTRLTVT.

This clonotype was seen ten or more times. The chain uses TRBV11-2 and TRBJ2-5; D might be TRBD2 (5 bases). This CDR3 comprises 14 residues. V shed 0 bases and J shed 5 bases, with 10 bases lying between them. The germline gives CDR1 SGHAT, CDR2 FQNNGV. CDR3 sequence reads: CASSLDPGSETQYF. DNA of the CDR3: TGTGCCAGCAGCTTAGATCCGGGGAGCGAGACCCAGTACTTC.

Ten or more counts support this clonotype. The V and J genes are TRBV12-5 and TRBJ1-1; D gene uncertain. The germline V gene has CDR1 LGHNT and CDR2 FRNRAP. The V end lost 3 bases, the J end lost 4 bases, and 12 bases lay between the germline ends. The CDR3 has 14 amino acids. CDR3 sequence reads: CASGFLSGGTEAFF. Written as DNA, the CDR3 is TGTGCTAGTGGTTTCCTCTCGGGAGGCACTGAAGCTTTCTTT.

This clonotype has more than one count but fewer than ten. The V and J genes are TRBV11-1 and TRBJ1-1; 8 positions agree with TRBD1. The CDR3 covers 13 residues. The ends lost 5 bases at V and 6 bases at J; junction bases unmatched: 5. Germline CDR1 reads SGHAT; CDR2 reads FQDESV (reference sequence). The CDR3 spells CASSLIRGPEAFF. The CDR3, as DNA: TGTGCCAGCAGCCTCATCAGGGGGCCTGAAGCTTTCTTT. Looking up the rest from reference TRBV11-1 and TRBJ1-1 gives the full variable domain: EAEVAQSPRYKITEKSQAVAFWCDPISGHATLYWYRQILGQGPELLVQFQDESVVDDSQLPKDRFSAERLKGVDSTLKIQPAELGDSAMYLCASSLIRGPEAFFGQGTRLTVV.

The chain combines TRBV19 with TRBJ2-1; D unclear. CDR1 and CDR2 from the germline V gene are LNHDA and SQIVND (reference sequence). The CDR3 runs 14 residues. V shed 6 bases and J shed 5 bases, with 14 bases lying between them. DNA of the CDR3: TGTGCCAGTAGGATCGGTGGGCTGAACAATGAGCAGTTCTTC. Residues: CASRIGGLNNEQFF.

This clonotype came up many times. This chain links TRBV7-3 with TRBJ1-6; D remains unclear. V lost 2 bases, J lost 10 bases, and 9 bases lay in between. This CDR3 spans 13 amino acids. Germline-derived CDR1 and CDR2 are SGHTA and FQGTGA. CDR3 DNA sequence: TGTGCCAGCAGCTTATGGCAGGAATCACCCCTCCACTTT. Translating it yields CASSLWQESPLHF.

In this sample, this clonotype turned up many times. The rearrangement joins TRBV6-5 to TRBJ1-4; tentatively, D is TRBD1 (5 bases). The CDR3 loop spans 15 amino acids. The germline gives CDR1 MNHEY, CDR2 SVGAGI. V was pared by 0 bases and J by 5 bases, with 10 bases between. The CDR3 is CASSYSFGDNEKLFF. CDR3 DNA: TGTGCCAGCAGTTACTCATTCGGGGACAATGAAAAACTGTTTTTT.

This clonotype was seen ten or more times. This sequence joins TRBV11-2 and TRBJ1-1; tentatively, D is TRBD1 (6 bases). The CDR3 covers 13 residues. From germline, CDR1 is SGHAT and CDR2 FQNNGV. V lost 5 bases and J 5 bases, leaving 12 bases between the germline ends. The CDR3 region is CASSMYQGTEAFF. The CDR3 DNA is TGTGCCAGCAGCATGTACCAGGGGACTGAAGCTTTCTTT.

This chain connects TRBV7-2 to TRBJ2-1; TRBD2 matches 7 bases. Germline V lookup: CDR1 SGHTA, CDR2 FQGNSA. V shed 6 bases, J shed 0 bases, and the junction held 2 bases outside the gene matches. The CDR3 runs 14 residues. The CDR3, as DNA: TGTGCCAGCAGAGCGGGATCCTCCTACAATGAGCAGTTCTTC. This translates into CASRAGSSYNEQFF.